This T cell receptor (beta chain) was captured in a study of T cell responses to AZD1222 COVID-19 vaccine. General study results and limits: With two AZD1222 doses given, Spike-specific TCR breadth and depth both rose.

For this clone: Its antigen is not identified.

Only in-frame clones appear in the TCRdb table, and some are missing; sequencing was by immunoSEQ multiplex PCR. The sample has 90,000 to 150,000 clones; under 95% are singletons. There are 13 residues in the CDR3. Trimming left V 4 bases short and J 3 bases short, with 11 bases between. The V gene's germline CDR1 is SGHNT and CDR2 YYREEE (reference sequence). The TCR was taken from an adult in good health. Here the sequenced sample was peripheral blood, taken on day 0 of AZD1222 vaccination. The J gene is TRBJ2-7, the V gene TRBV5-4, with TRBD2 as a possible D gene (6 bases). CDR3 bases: TGTGCCAGCAGCCGGGACTTCCACTACGAGCAGTACTTC. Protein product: CASSRDFHYEQYF.